The clone carrying this T cell receptor (beta chain) was recorded once. This record comes from a study of technical replicates of blood from a handful of donors. Assay: immunoSEQ multiplex PCR; the TCRdb copy retains only in-frame clones and omits some. This sample has about 69,000 clones, with over 75% found just once. Germline trimming cut 5 bases from V and 5 bases from J; bases unmatched to any gene: 4. This CDR3 is built from 16 residues. The germline V gene encodes CDR1 PRHDT and CDR2 FYEKMQ (reference sequence). This chain joins TRBV13 and TRBJ2-3, with 16 bases that match TRBD2. This clonotype was obtained from a human donor in good health. Some clones in this sample may be carry-over from other donors' samples. The specimen was PBMCs. The CDR3 nucleotides are TGTGCCAGCAGCAAGGGACTAGCGGGGGGGGAAGATACGCAGTATTTT. Translating it yields CASSKGLAGGEDTQYF.